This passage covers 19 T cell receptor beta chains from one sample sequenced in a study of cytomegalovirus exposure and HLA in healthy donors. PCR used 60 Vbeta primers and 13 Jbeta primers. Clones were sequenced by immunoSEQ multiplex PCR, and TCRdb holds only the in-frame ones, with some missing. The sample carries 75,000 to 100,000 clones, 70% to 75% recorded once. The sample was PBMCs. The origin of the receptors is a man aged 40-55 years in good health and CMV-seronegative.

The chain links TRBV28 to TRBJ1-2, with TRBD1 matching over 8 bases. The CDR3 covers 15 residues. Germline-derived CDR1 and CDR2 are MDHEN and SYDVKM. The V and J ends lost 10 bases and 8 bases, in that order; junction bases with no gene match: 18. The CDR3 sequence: CATRFLTGALYGYTF. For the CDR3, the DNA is TGTGCCACTCGATTCTTGACAGGGGCCTTGTACGGCTACACCTTC.

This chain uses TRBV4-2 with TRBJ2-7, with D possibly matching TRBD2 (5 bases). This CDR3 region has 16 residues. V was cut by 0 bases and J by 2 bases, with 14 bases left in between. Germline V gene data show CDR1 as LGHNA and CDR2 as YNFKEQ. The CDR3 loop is CASSQERPGLAYEQYF. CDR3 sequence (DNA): TGTGCCAGCAGCCAAGAAAGGCCAGGACTCGCCTACGAGCAGTACTTC.

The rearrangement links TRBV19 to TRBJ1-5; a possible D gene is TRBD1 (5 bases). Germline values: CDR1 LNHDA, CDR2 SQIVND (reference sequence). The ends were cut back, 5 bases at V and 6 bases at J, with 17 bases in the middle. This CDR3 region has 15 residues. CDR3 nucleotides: TGTGCCAGTAGTCCCTTTGGGGGGATGGCTCAGCCCCAGCATTTT. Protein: CASSPFGGMAQPQHF.

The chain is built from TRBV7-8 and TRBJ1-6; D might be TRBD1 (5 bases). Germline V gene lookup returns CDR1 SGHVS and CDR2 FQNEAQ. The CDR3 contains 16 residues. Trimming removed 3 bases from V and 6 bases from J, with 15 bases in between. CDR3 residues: CASSFRPQQGNSPLHF. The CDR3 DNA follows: TGTGCCAGCAGCTTCCGTCCCCAGCAGGGTAATTCACCCCTCCACTTT.

CDR3 in DNA: TGTGCCAGCAGCTTTCTGGCCAGAAACACCGGGGAGCTGTTTTTT. It translates to CASSFLARNTGELFF. This chain links TRBV5-4 with TRBJ2-2; D is uncertain. V was shortened by 2 bases and J by 2 bases, with 10 bases between the two germline ends. The CDR3 covers 15 residues. The germline V gene has CDR1 SGHNT and CDR2 YYREEE (reference sequence).

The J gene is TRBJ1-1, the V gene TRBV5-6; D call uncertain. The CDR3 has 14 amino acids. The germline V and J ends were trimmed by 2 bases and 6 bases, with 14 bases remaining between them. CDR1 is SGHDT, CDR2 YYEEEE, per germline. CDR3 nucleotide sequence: TGTGCCAGCAGCTTCGGGTATCGGGAAGCTGAAGCTTTCTTT. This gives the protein CASSFGYREAEAFF.

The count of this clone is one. The CDR3 nucleotides read TGTGCCAGCACCAGCGGGGAAGAGACCCAGTACTTC. It translates to CASTSGEETQYF. The chain recombines TRBV13 with TRBJ2-5, with 7 bases fitting TRBD2. The CDR3 covers 12 residues. V shed 7 bases, J shed 3 bases, and the junction held 2 bases outside the gene matches. Germline loops: CDR1 PRHDT, CDR2 FYEKMQ (reference sequence).

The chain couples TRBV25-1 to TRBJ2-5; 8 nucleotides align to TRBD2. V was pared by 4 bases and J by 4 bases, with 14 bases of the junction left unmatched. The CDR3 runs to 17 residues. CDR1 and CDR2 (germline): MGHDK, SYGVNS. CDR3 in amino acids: CASSGPEGSGGRETQYF. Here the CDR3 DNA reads TGTGCCAGCAGTGGACCGGAAGGGAGCGGGGGACGAGAGACCCAGTACTTC. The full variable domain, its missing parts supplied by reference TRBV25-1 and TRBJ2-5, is EADIYQTPRYLVIGTGKKITLECSQTMGHDKMYWYQQDPGMELHLIHYSYGVNSTEKGDLSSESTVSRIRTEHFPLTLESARPSHTSQYLCASSGPEGSGGRETQYFGPGTRLLVL.

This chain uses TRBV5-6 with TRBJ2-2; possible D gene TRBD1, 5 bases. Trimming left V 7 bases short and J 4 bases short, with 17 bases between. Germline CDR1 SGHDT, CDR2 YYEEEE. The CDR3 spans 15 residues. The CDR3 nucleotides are TGTGCCAGCTACCGTGAGGCCAGGGCCACCGGGGAGCTGTTTTTT. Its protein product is CASYREARATGELFF.

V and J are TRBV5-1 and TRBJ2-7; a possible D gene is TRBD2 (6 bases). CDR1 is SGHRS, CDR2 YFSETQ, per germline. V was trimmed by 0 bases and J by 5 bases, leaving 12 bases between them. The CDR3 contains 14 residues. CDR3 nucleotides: TGCGCCAGCAGCTTGGGTCAGGGAGGTGACGAGCAGTACTTC. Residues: CASSLGQGGDEQYF.

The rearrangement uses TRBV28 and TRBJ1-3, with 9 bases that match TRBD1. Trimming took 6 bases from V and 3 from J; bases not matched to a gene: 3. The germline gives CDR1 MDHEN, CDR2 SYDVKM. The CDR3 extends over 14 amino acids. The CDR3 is CASSKGQGGNTIYF. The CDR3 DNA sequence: TGTGCCAGCAGCAAGGGACAGGGTGGAAACACCATATATTTT.

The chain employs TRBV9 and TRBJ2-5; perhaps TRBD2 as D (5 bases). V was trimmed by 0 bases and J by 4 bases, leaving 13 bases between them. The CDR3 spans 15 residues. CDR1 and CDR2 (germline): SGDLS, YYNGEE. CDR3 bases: TGTGCCAGCAGCGTAGCGATCGCGGGCGGAGAGACCCAGTACTTC. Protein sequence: CASSVAIAGGETQYF.

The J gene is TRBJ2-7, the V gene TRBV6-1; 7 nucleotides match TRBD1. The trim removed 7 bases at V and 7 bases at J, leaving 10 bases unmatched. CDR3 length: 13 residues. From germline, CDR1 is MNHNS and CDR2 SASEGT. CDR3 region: CASIGTVRIEQYF. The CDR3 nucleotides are TGTGCCAGCATTGGGACAGTACGTATAGAGCAGTACTTC.

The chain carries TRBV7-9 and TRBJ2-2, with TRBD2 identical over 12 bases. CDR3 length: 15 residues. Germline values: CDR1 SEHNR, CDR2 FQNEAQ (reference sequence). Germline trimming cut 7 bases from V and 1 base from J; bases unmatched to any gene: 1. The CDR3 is CASKLAGGNTGELFF. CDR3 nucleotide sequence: TGTGCCAGCAAACTAGCGGGGGGGAACACCGGGGAGCTGTTTTTT.

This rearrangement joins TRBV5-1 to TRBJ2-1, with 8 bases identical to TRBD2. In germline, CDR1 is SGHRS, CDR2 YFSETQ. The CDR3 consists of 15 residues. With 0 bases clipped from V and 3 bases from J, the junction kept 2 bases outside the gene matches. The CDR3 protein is CASSLVAGGYNEQFF. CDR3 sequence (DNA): TGCGCCAGCAGCTTGGTGGCGGGGGGCTACAATGAGCAGTTCTTC.

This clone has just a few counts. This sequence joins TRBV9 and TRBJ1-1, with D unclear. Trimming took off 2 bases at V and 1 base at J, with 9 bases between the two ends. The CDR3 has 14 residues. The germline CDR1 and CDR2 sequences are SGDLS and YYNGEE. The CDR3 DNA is TGTGCCAGCAGCGTCTCGGGGAGGAACACTGAAGCTTTCTTT. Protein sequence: CASSVSGRNTEAFF.

The CDR3 nucleotides read TGTGCCAGCAGTTTATCCCTCCTCTCTAGCGGGGGGTTCTACGAGCAGTACTTC. Its protein product is CASSLSLLSSGGFYEQYF. This chain uses TRBV27 with TRBJ2-7; 11 nucleotides line up with TRBD2. Looked up from germline, CDR1 is MNHEY and CDR2 is SMNVEV (reference sequence). J gave up 3 bases and V 0 bases, and 10 bases lay outside the gene matches. The length of the CDR3 is 18 residues.

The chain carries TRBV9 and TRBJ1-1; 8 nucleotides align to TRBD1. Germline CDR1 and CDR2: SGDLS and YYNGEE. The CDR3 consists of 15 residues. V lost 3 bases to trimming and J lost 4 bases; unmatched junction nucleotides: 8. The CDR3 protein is CASSAIGTGPTEAFF. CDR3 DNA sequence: TGTGCCAGCAGCGCTATTGGGACAGGACCCACTGAAGCTTTCTTT. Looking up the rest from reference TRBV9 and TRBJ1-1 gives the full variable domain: DSGVTQTPKHLITATGQRVTLRCSPRSGDLSVYWYQQSLDQGLQFLIQYYNGEERAKGNILERFSAQQFPDLHSELNLSSLELGDSALYFCASSAIGTGPTEAFFGQGTRLTVV.

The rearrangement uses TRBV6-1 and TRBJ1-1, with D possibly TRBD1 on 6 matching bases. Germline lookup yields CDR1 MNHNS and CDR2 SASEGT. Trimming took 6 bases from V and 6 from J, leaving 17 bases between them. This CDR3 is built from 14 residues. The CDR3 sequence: CASSARGGSSEAFF. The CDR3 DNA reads TGTGCCAGCAGCGCCCGGGGGGGCAGCTCTGAAGCTTTCTTT.